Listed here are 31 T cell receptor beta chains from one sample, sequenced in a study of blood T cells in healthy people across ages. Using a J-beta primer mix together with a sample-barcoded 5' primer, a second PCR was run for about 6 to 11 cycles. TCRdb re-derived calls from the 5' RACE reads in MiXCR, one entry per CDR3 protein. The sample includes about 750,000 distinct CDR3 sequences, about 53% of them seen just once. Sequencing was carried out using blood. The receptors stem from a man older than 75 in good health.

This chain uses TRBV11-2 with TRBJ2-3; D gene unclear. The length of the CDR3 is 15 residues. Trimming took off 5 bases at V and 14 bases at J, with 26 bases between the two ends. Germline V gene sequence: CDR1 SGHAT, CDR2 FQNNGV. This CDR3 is CASSRISTAHRYAYF. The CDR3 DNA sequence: TGTGCCAGCAGCCGAATTTCGACCGCCCACAGATACGCGTATTTT.

The CDR3 loop reads CSAGPAYF. In DNA form, the CDR3 reads TGCAGTGCTGGTCCGGCGTATTTT. This chain connects TRBV20-1 to TRBJ2-3; D gene uncertain. This CDR3 region has 8 residues. The ends were cut back, 5 bases at V and 14 bases at J, with 8 bases in the middle. In germline, CDR1 is DFQATT, CDR2 SNEGSKA (reference sequence).

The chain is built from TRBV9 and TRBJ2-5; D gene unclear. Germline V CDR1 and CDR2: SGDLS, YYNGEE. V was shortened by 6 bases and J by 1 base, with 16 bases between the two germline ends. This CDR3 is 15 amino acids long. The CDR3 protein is CASTSSIGSQETQYF. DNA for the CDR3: TGTGCCAGCACCTCGTCGATAGGGTCCCAAGAGACCCAGTACTTC.

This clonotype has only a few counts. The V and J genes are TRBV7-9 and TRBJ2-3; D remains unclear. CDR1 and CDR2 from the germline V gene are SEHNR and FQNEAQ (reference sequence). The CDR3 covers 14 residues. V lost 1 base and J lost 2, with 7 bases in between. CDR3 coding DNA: TGTGCCAGCAGCTTAGACAGAAACACAGATACGCAGTATTTT. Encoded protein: CASSLDRNTDTQYF.

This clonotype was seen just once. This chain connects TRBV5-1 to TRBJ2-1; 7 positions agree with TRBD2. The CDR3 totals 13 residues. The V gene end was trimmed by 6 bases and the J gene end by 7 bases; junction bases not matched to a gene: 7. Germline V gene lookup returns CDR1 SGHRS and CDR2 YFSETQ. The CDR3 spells CASTREGWNEQFF. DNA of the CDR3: TGCGCCAGCACAAGGGAGGGATGGAATGAGCAGTTCTTC.

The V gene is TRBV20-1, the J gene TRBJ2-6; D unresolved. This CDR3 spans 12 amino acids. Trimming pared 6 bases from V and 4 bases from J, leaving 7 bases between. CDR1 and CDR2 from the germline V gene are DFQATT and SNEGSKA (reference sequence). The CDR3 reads CSAPLGANVLTF. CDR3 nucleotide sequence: TGCAGTGCCCCTTTGGGGGCCAACGTCCTGACTTTC.

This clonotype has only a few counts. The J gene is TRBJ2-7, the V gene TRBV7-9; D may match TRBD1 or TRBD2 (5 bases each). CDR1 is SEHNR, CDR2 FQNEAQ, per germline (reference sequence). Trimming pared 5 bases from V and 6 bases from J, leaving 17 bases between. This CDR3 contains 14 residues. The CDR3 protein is CASSVGRAPREQYF. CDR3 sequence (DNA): TGTGCCAGCAGCGTGGGACGGGCCCCACGCGAGCAGTACTTC.

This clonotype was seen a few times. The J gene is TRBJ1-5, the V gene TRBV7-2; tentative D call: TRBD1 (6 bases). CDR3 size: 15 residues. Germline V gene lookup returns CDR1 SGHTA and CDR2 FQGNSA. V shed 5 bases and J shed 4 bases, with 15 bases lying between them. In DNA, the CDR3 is TGTGCCAGCAGCCTATACCTTACAGGGAATCAGCCCCAGCATTTT. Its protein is CASSLYLTGNQPQHF.

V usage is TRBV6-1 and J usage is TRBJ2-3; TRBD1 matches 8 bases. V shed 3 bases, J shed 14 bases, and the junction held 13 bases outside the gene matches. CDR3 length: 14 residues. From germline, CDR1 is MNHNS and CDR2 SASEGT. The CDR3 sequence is CASSDRQGHRYAYF. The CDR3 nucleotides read TGTGCCAGCAGTGACCGACAGGGGCACAGATACGCGTATTTT.

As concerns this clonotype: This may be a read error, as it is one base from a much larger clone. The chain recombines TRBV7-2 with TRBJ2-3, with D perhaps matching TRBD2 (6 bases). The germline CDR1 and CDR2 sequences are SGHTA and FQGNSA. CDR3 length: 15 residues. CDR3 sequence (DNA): TGTGCCAGCAGCGTTGGAAGGAGGGCTGTCGATACGGAGTATTTT. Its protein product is CASSVGRRAVDTEYF.

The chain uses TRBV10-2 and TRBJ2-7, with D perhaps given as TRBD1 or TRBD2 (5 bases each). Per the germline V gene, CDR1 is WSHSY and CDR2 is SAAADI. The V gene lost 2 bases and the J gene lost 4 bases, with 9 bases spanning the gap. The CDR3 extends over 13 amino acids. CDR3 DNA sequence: TGCGCCAGCAGTGAGATGAGGGGATACGAGCAGTACTTC. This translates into CASSEMRGYEQYF.

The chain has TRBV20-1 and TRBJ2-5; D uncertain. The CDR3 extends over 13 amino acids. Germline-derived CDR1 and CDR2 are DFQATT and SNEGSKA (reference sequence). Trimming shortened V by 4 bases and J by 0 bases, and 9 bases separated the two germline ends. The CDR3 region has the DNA TGCAGTGCTATCGGCAGGTACCAAGAGACCCAGTACTTC. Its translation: CSAIGRYQETQYF.

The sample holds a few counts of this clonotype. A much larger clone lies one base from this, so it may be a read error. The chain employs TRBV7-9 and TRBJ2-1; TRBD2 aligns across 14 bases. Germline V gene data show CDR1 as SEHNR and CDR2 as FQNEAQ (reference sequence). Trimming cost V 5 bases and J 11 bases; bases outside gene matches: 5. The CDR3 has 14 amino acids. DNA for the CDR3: TGTGCCAGCAGCGTAGGACTAGCGGGAGGCCAGCAGTTCTTC. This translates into CASSVGLAGGQQFF.

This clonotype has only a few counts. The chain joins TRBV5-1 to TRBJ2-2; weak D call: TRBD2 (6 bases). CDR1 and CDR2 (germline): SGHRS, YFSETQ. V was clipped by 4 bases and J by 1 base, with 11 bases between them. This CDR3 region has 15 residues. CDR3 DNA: TGCGCCAGCAGCCAGGCGGGGAAGAACACCGGGGAGCTGTTTTTT. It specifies CASSQAGKNTGELFF.

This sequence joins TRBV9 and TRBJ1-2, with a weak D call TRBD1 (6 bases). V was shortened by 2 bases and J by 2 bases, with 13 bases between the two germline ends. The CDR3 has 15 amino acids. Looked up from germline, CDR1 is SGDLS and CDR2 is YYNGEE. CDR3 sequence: CASSVGTNTNYGYTF. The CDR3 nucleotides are TGTGCCAGCAGCGTGGGGACAAATACCAACTATGGCTACACCTTC.

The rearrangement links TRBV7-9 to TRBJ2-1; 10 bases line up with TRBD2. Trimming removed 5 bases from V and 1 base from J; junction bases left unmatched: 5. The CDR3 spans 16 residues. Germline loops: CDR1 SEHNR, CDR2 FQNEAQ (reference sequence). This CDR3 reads CASSPSGSRSYNEQFF. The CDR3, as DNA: TGTGCCAGCAGCCCTAGCGGGAGTCGGTCCTACAATGAGCAGTTCTTC.

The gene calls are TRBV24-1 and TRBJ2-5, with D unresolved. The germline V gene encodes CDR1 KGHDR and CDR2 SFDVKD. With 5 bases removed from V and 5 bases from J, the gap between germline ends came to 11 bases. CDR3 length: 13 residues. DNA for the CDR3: TGTGCCACCAGTGGACCAGCTCTGGAGACCCAGTACTTC. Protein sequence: CATSGPALETQYF.

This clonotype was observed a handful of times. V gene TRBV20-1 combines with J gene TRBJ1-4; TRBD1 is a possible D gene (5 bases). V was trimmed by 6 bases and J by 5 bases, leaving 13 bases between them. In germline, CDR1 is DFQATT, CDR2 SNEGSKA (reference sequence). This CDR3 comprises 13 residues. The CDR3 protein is CSASTALNEKLFF. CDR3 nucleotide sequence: TGCAGTGCCTCGACAGCACTGAATGAAAAACTGTTTTTT.

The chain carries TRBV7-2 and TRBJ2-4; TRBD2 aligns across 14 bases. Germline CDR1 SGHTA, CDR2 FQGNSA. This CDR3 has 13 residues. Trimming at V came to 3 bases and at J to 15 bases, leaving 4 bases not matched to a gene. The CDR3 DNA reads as TGTGCCAGCAGCTTGGGACTAGCGGGAGAACGGTACTTC. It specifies CASSLGLAGERYF.

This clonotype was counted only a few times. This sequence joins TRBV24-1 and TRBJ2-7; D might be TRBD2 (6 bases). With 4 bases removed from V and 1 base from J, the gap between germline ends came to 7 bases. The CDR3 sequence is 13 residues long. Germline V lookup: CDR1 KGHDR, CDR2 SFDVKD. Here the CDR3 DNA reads TGTGCCACCAGTGACGGGGGATCCTACGAGCAGTACTTC. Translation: CATSDGGSYEQYF.

The chain's CDR3 is CASSGSHTGASYEQYF. The DNA for the CDR3 is TGCGCCAGCAGCGGTTCTCACACAGGGGCCTCCTACGAGCAGTACTTC. The chain links TRBV5-1 to TRBJ2-7, with 7 bases that match TRBD1. V was pared by 4 bases and J by 0 bases, with 10 bases of the junction left unmatched. Germline V CDR1 and CDR2: SGHRS, YFSETQ. The CDR3 has 16 amino acids.

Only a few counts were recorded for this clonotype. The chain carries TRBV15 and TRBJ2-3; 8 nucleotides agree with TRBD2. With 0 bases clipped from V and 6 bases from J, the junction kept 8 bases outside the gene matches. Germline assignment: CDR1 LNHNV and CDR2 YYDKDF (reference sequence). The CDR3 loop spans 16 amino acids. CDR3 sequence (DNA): TGTGCCACCAGCAGAGATGTCGCGGGAGGTATGGATACGCAGTATTTT. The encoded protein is CATSRDVAGGMDTQYF.

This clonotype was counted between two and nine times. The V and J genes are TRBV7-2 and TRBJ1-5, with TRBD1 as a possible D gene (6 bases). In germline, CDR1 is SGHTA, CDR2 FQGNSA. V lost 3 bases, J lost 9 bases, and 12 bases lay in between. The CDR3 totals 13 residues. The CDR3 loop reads CASSLQGPGPQHF. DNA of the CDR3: TGTGCCAGCAGCTTGCAGGGGCCGGGGCCCCAGCATTTT. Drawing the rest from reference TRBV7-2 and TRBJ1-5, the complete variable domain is GAGVSQSPSNKVTEKGKDVELRCDPISGHTALYWYRQSLGQGLEFLIYFQGNSAPDKSGLPSDRFSAERTGGSVSTLTIQRTQQEDSAVYLCASSLQGPGPQHFGDGTRLSIL.

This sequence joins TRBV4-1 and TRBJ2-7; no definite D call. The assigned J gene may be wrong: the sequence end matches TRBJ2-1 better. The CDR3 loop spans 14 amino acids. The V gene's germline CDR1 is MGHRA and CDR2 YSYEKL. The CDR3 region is CASSRVLNFDEQFF. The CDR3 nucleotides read TGCGCCAGCAGCCGGGTTTTGAATTTTGATGAGCAGTTCTTC.

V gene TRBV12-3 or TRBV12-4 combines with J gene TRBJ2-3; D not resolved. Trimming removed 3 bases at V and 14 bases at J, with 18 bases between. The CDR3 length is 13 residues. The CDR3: CASSFSTHRYAYF. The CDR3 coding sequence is TGTGCCAGCAGTTTCAGTACGCACAGATACGCGTATTTT.

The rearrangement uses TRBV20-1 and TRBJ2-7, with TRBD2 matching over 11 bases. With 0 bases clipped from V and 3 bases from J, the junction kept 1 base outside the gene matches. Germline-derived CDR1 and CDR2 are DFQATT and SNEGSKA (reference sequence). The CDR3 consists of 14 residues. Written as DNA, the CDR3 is TGCAGTGCTAGAGAAACTAGCGGGAGCTACGAGCAGTACTTC. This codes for CSARETSGSYEQYF.

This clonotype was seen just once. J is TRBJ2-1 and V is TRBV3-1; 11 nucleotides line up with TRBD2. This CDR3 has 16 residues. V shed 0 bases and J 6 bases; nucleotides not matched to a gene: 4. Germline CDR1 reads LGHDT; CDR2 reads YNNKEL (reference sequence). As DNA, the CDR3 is TGTGCCAGCAGCCAAGATACGCTAGCGGGAGGCAATGAGCAGTTCTTC. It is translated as CASSQDTLAGGNEQFF.

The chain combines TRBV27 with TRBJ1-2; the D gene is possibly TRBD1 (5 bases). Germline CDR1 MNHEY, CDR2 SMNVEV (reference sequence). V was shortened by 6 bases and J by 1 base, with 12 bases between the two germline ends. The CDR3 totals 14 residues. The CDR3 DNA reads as TGTGCCAGCAGAGAGGGACGGGATAACTATGGCTACACCTTC. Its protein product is CASREGRDNYGYTF.

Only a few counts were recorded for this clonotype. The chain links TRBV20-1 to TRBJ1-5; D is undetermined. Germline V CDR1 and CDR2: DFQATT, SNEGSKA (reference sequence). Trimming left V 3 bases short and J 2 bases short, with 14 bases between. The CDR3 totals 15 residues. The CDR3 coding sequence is TGCAGTGCTAGGTGGGTGGGGATGGGCAATCAGCCCCAGCATTTT. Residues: CSARWVGMGNQPQHF.

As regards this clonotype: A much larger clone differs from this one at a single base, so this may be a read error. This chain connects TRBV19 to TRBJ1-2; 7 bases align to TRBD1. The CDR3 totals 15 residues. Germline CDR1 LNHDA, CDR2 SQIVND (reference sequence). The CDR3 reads CTSSGPGGANYGYTF. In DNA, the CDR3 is TGTACCAGTAGTGGCCCAGGGGGTGCGAACTATGGCTACACCTTC.

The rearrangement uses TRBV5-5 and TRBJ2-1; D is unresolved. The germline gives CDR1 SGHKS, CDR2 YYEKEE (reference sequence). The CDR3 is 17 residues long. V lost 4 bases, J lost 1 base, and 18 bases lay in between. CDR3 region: CASSPREVTSSYNEQFF. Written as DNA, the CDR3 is TGTGCCAGCAGCCCTAGAGAGGTGACTTCATCCTACAATGAGCAGTTCTTC.